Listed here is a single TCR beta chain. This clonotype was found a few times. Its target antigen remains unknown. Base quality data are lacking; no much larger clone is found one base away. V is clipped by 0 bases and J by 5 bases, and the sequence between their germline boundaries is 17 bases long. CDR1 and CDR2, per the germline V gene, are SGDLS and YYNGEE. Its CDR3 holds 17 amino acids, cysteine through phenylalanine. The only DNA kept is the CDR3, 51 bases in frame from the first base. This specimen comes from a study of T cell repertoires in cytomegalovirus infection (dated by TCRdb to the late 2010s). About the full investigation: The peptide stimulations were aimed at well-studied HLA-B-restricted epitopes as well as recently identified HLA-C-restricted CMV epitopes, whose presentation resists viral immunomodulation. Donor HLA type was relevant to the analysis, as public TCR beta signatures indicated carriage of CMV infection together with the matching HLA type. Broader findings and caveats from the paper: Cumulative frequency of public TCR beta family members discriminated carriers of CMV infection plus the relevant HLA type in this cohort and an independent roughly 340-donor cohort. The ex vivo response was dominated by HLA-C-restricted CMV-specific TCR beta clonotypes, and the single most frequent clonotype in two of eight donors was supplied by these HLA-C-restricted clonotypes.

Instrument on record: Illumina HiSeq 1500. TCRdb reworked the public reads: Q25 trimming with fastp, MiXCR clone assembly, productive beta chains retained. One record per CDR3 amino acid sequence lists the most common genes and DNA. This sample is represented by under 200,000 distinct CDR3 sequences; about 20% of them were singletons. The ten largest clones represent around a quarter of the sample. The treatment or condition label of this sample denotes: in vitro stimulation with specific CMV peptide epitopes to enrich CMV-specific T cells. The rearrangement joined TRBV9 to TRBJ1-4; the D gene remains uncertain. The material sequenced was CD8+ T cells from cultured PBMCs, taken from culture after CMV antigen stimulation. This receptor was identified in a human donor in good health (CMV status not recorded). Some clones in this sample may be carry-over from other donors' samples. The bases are TGTGCCAGCAGCGTAGATGAGCGGGCAGAGCGCAATGAAAAACTGTTTTTT. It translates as CASSVDERAERNEKLFF.